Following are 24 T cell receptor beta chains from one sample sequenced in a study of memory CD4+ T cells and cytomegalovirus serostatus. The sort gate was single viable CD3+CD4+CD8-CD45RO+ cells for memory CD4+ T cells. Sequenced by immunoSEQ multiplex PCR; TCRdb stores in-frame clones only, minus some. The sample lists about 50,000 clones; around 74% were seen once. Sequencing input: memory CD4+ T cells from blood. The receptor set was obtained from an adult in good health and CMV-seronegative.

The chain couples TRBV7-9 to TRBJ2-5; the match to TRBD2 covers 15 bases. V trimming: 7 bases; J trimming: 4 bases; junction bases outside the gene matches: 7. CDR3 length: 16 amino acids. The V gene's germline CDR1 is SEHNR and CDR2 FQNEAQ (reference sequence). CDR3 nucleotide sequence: TGTGCCAGCACCCCGGGACTAGCGGGGGGCCCAGAGACCCAGTACTTC. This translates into CASTPGLAGGPETQYF.

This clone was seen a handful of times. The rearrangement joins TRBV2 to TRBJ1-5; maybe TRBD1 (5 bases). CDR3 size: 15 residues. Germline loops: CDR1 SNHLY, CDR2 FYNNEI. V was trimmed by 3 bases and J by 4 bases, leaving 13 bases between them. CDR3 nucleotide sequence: TGTGCCAGCAGTGATTCCCGGAAGGGGAATCAGCCCCAGCATTTT. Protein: CASSDSRKGNQPQHF. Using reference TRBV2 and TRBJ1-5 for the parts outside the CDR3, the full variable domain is EPEVTQTPSHQVTQMGQEVILRCVPISNHLYFYWYRQILGQKVEFLVSFYNNEISEKSEIFDDQFSVERPDGSNFTLKIRSTKLEDSAMYFCASSDSRKGNQPQHFGDGTRLSIL.

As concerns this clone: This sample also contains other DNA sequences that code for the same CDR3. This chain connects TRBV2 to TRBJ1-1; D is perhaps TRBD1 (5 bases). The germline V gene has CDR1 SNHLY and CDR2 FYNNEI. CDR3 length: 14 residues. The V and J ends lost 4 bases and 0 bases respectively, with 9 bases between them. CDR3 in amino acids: CASSVRQMNTEAFF. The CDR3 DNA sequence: TGTGCCAGCAGTGTTAGACAGATGAACACTGAAGCTTTCTTT. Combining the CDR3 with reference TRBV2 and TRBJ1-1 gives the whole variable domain EPEVTQTPSHQVTQMGQEVILRCVPISNHLYFYWYRQILGQKVEFLVSFYNNEISEKSEIFDDQFSVERPDGSNFTLKIRSTKLEDSAMYFCASSVRQMNTEAFFGQGTRLTVV.

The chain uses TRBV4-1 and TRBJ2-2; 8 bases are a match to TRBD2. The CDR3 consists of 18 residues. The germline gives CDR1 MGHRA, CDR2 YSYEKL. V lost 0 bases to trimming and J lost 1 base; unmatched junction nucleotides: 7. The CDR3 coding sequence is TGCGCCAGCAGCCAAGATCCCCCGGGACTAGTGAACACCGGGGAGCTGTTTTTT. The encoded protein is CASSQDPPGLVNTGELFF.

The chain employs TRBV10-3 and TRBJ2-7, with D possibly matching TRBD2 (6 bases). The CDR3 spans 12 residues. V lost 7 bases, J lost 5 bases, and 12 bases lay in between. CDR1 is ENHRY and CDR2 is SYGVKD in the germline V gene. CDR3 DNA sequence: TGTGCCATCAATAATGGAGGGGACGAGCAGTACTTC. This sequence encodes CAINNGGDEQYF.

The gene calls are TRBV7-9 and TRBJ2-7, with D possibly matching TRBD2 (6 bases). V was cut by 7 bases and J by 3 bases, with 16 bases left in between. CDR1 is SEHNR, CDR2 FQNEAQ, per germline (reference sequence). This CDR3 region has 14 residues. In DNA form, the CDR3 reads TGTGCCAGCACCCTCGGGGGTGTAGTCTACGAGCAGTACTTC. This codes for CASTLGGVVYEQYF.

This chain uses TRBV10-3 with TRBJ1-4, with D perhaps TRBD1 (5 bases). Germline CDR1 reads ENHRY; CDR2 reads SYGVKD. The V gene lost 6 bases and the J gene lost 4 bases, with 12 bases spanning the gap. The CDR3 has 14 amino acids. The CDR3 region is CAIRDRGDNEKLFF. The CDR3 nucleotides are TGTGCCATCAGGGATAGGGGTGATAATGAAAAACTGTTTTTT.

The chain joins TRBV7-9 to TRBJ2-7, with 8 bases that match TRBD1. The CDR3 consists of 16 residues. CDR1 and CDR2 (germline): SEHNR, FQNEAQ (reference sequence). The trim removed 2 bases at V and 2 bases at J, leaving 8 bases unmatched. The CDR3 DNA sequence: TGTGCCAGCAGCTTATTCCGGGACAGGCCCCCCTACGAGCAGTACTTC. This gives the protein CASSLFRDRPPYEQYF.

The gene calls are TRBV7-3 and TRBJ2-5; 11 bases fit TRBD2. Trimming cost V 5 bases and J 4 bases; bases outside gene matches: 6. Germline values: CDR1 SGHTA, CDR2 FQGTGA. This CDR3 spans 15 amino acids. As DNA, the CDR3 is TGTGCCAGCAGCCGTAGCGGGGGGGCCCGAGAGACCCAGTACTTC. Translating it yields CASSRSGGARETQYF.

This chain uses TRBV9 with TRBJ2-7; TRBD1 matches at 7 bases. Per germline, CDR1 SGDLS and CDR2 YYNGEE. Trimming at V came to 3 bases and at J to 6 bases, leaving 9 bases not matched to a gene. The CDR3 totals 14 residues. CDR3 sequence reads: CASSAGTVVSEQYF. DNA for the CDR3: TGTGCCAGCAGCGCCGGGACAGTCGTTTCCGAGCAGTACTTC.

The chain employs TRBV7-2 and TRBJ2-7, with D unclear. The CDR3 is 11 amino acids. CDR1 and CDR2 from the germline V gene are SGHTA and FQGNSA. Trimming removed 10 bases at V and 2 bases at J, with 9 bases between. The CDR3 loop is CATQTAYEQYF. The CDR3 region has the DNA TGTGCCACCCAAACGGCCTACGAGCAGTACTTC.

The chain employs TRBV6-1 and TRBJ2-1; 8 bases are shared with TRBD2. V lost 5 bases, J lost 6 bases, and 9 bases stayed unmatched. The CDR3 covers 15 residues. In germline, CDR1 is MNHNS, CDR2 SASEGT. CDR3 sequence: CASSPHTSGGNEQFF. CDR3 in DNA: TGTGCCAGCAGTCCCCACACTAGCGGAGGCAATGAGCAGTTCTTC.

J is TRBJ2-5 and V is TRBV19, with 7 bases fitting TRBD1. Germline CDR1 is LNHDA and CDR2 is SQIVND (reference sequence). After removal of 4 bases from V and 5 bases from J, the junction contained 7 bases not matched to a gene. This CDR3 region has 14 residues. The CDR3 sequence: CASSKLTGAETQYF. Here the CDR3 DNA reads TGTGCCAGTAGTAAGCTTACAGGGGCCGAGACCCAGTACTTC.

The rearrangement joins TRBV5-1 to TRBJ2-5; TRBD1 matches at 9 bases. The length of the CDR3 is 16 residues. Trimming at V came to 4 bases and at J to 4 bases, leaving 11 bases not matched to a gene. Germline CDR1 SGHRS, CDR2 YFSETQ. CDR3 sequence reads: CASSITGGASGETQYF. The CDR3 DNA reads TGCGCCAGCAGCATAACAGGGGGCGCGTCGGGAGAGACCCAGTACTTC.

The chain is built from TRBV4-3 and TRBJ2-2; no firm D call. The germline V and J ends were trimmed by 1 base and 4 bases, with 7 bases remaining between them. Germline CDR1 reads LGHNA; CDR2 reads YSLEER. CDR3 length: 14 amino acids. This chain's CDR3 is CASSQGRTTGELFF. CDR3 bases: TGCGCCAGCAGCCAAGGAAGAACCACCGGGGAGCTGTTTTTT.

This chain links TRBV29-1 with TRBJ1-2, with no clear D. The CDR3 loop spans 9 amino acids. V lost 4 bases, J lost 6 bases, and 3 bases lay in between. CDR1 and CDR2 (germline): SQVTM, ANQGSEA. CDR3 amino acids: CSVVDGYTF. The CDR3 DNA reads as TGCAGCGTTGTGGATGGCTACACCTTC.

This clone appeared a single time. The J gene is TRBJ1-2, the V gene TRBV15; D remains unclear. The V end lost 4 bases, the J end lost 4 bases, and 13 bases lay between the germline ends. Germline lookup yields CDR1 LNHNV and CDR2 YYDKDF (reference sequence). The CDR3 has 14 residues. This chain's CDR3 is CATSTNLGSYGYTF. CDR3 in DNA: TGTGCCACCAGCACAAACCTAGGATCCTATGGCTACACCTTC.

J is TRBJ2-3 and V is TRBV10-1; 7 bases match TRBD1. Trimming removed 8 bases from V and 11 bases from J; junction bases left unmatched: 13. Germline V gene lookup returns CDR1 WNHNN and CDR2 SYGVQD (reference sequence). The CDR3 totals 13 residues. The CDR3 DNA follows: TGCGCCAGCCTCGACAGGGACCTCCCCCTGCAGTATTTT. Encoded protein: CASLDRDLPLQYF.

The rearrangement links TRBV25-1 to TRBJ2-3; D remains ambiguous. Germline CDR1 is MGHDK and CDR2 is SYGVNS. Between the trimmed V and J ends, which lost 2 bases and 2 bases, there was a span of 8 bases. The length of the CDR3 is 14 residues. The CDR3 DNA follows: TGTGCCAGCAGTGAAGGTCAGCACACAGATACGCAGTATTTT. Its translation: CASSEGQHTDTQYF.

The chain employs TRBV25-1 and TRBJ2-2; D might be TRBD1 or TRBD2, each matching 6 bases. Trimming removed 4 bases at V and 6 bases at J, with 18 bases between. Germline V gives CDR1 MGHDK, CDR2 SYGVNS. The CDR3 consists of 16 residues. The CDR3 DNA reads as TGTGCCAGCAGTGGTTGGGATGGGGGGCAACCCGGGGAGCTGTTTTTT. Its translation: CASSGWDGGQPGELFF.

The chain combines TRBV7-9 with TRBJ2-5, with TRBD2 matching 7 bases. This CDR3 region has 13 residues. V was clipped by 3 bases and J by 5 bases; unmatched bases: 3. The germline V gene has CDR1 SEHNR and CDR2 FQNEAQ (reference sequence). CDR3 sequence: CASSFGGLETQYF. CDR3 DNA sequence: TGTGCCAGCAGCTTCGGGGGGTTGGAGACCCAGTACTTC.

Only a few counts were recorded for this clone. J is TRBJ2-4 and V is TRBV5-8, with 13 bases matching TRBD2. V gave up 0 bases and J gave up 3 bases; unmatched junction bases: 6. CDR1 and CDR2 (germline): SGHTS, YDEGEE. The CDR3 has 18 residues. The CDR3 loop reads CASSLGLAGGLGKNIQYF. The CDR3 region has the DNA TGTGCCAGCAGCTTGGGACTAGCGGGGGGCCTCGGCAAAAACATTCAGTACTTC.

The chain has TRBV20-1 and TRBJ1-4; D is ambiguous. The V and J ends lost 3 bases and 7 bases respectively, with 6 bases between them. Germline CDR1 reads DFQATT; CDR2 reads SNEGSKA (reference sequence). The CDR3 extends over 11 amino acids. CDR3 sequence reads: CSASGSEKLFF. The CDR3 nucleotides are TGCAGTGCTAGCGGCAGTGAAAAACTGTTTTTT.

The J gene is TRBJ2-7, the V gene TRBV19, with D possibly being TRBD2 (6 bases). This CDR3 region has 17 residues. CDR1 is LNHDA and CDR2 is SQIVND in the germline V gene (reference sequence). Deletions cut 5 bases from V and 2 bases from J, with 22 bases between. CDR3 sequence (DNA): TGTGCCAGTAGTCAATCCGGGCCCCGGGAGCCCCCCTACGAGCAGTACTTC. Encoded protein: CASSQSGPREPPYEQYF.